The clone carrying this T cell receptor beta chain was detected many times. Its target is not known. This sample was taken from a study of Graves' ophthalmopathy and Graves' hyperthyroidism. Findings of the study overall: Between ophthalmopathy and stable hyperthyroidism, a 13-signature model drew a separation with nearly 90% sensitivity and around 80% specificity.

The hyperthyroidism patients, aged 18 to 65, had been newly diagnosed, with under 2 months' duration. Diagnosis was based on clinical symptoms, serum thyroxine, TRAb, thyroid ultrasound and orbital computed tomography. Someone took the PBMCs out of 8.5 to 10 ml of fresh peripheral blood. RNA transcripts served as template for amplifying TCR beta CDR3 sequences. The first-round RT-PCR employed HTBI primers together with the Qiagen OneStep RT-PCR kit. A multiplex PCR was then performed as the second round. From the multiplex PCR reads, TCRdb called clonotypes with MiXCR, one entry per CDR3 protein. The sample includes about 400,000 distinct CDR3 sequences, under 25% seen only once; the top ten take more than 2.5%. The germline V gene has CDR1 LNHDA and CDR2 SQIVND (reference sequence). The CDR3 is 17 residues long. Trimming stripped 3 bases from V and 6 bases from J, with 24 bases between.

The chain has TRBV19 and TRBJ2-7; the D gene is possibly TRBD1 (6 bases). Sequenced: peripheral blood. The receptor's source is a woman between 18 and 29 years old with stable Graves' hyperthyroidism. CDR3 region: CASSIRGPDSPPGEQYF. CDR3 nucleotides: TGTGCCAGTAGTATCCGGGGCCCGGACAGTCCTCCAGGCGAGCAGTACTTC.